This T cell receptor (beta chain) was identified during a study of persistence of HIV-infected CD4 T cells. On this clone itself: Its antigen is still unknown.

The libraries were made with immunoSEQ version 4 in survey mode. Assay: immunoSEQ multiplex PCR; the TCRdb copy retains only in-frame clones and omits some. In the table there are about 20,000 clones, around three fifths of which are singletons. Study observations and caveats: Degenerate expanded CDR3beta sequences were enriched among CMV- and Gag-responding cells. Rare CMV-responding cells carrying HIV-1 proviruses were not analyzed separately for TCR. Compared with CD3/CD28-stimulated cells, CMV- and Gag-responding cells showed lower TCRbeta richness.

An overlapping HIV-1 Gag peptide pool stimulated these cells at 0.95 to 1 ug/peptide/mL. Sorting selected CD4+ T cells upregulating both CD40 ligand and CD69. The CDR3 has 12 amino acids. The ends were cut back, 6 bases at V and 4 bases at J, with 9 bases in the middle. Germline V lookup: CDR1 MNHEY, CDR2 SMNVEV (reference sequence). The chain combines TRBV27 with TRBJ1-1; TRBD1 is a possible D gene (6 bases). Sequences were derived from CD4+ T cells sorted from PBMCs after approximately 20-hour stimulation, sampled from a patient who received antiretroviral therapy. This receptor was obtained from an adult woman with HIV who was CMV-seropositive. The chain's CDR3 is CASSGGATEAFF. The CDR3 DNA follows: TGTGCCAGCAGCGGGGGGGCCACTGAAGCTTTCTTT.